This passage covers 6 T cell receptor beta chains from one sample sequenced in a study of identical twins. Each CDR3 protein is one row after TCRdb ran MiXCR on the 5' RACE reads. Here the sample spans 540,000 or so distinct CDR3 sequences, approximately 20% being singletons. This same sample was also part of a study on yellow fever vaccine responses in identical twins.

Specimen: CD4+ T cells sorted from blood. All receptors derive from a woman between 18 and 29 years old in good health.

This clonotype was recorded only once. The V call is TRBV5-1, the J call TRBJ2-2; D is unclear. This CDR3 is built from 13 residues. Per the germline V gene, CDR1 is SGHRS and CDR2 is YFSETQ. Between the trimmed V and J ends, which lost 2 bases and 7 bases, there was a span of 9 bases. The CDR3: CASSFTWDGELFF. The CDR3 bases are TGCGCCAGCAGCTTCACTTGGGACGGGGAGCTGTTTTTT.

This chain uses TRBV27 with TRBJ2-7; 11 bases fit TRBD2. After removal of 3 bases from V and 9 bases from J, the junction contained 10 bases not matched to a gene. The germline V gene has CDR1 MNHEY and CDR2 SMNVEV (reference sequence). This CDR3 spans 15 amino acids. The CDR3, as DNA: TGTGCCAGCAGTTTGACTAGCGGGACGCGAGGGGGGCAGTACTTC. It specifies CASSLTSGTRGGQYF.

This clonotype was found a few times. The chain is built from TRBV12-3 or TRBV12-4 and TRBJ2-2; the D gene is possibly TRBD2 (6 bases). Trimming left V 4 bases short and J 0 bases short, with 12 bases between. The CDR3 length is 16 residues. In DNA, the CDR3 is TGTGCCAGCAGTTCCCGGGGAGGATCGAACACCGGGGAGCTGTTTTTT. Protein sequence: CASSSRGGSNTGELFF.

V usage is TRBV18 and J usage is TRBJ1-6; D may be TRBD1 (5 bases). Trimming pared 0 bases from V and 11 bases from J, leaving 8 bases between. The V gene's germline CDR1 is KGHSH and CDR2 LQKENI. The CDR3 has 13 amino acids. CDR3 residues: CASSPPGDPPLHF. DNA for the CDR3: TGTGCCAGCTCACCACCGGGGGACCCACCCCTCCACTTT. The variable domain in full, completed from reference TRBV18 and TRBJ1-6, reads NAGVMQNPRHLVRRRGQEARLRCSPMKGHSHVYWYRQLPEEGLKFMVYLQKENIIDESGMPKERFSAEFPKEGPSILRIQQVVRGDSAAYFCASSPPGDPPLHFGNGTRLTVT.

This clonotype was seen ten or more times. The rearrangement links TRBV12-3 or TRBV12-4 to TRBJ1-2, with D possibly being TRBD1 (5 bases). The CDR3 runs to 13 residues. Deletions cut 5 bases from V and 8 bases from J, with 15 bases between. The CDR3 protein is CASSLAGWGGYTF. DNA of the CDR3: TGTGCCAGCAGTCTCGCAGGGTGGGGCGGCTACACCTTC.

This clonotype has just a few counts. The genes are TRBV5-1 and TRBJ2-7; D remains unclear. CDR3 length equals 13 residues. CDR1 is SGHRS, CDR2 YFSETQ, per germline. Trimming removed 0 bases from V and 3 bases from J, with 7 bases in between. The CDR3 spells CASSLGDNYEQYF. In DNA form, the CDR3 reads TGCGCCAGCAGCTTGGGCGACAACTACGAGCAGTACTTC.